This TCR beta chain was sequenced for a study of human T cells and chemical hapten exposure. Study-level findings and limits: Versus controls, significantly more large CDR3 similarity clusters arose from expanded TCRs.

With regard to this clonotype: Its antigen is unidentified.

This CDR3 comprises 16 residues. CDR1 and CDR2 (germline): LGHNA, YSLEER. V shed 3 bases, J shed 5 bases, and the junction held 10 bases outside the gene matches. Time point meaning: patch test 2, 6 weeks after DPC sensitization. Treatment: therapeutic diphenylcyclopropenone sensitization with weekly scalp DPC. TCRdb re-called the RACE reads with MiXCR, one entry per CDR3 protein. The repertoire holds fewer than 100,000 distinct CDR3 sequences, with 11% as singletons. This specimen was whole blood, taken in connection with sensitization to the hapten diphenylcyclopropenone (DPC). This clonotype was sampled from a man between 18 and 35 years old with alopecia areata. Some clones in this sample may be carry-over from other donors' samples. V usage is TRBV4-3 and J usage is TRBJ2-3; TRBD2 aligns across 8 bases. CDR3 region: CASSHDILADKDTQYF. The CDR3 nucleotides read TGCGCCAGCAGCCACGATATACTAGCGGACAAAGATACGCAGTATTTT.